This T cell receptor beta chain was captured in a study of early T cells in non-severe SARS-CoV-2 infection (dated by TCRdb to the early 2020s). Study-wide context: Because TCR sequencing was done on bulk RNA from unsorted whole blood, the alpha and beta chains could not be paired. What the authors observed across the whole study: VDJdb matching was skewed toward anti-spike CD8 responses and likely underestimated virus-specific expansions by missing private and CD4 specificities.

Details on this clonotype: There is no known antigen for this receptor. Within one base of it there is no much larger clone, and no base qualities were kept.

The method behind the library was 5' RACE. Sequencer: NextSeq 500. In the TCR library protocol, unique molecular identifiers were attached to individual cDNA molecules to correct for PCR bias and sequencing error. Sequencing covered both TCR alpha and beta chains, and within each sample the abundances of alpha and beta sequences were tightly co-correlated. Turning to the authors' computational methods: Decombinator V4 was used to annotate TCR sequences for V gene, J gene and CDR3. Expanded TCRs were defined as changing significantly between any two time points under a Poisson model with p below 0.0001. TCR abundances were normalised to the total number of TCRs sequenced per sample and expressed as counts per million. VDJdb, accessed on 1 November 2021, was searched for TCRs annotated for CMV, EBV and SARS-CoV-2, and TCRs annotated for more than one antigen were excluded. TCRdb reprocessed the public reads (quality trimming at Q25 with fastp, clone calling with MiXCR) and kept in-frame beta chains. Identical CDR3 protein sequences are pooled into one entry, listed with their most common genes and DNA. Here the V and J calls rest on TCRdb's processing, not on the authors' analysis. In all, the sample holds just under 85,000 distinct CDR3 sequences, and under 11% of those were seen once. Just over 8% of the sample is in the top ten clones.

This was a case-control study nested in a cohort of healthcare workers in London, UK, who had nasopharyngeal swab PCR tests and blood samples taken every week. Between 23 and 31 March 2020, the week of the UK lockdown, healthcare workers were enrolled and then followed up weekly for as long as 16 weeks. Source: whole blood, taken at baseline. The origin of this receptor is an adult who was a healthcare worker with PCR-confirmed SARS-CoV-2 infection or an uninfected control (not recorded which).

The nucleotides are TGTGCCAGCAGACCAGCGCAGGAGACCCAGTACTTC. The translation is CASRPAQETQYF. The rearranged segments are TRBV7-9 and TRBJ2-5; no D gene can be assigned with confidence. Cut back by 6 bases and 5 bases, the V and J ends lie 10 bases apart. Per the germline V gene (reference sequence), SEHNR is the CDR1 and FQNEAQ is the CDR2. The CDR3 holds 12 amino acids from the cysteine to the phenylalanine. Of the read, only the CDR3 DNA is kept; its 36 bases are in frame from base 1. The CDR3 plus the reference TRBV7-9 and TRBJ2-5 genes for the other parts give the full variable domain: DTGVSQNPRHKITKRGQNVTFRCDPISEHNRLYWYRQTLGQGPEFLTYFQNEAQLEKSRLLSDRFSAERPKGSFSTLEIQRTEQGDSAMYLCASRPAQETQYFGPGTRLLVL.